Below, one T cell receptor beta chain is given with its context. Its antigen is currently unknown. The data were taken from a study of T cell clonotyping in hematopoietic cell transplantation. Study outcomes and limitations: At the given depth, recipient repertoires were over 97% de novo clonotypes. No sorting was done, leaving CD4 and CD8 contributions mixed. Recipient TCR diversity dropped after transplant; expanded clonotypes rose from day 30 to 180. Higher Inverse Simpson Index values in graft donor and pretransplant recipient predicted broader posttransplant TCR diversity.

Sequenced by immunoSEQ multiplex PCR; TCRdb stores in-frame clones only, minus some. Of roughly 4,400 clones listed, around three quarters are singletons. CDR3 length equals 14 residues. Germline V gene sequence: CDR1 SGHRS, CDR2 YFSETQ. The ends lost 4 bases at V and 13 bases at J; junction bases unmatched: 8. The chain is built from TRBV5-1 and TRBJ2-1; TRBD2 matches at 13 bases. The sequencing here drew on peripheral blood mononuclear cells, taken 100 days after allogeneic stem cell transplant. The origin of this receptor is a male patient between 50 and 60 years old who had an allogeneic stem cell transplant from an unrelated donor, so the T cells may come from the graft donor. Some clones in this sample may be carry-over from other donors' samples. The CDR3 bases are TGCGCCAGCAGCCAAAGGACTAGCGGGGGAGAACAGTTCTTC. It specifies CASSQRTSGGEQFF.